This T cell receptor beta chain is from a study of T cell repertoires in cytomegalovirus infection. The study, taken as a whole, reports: CMV-specific TCR beta clonotypes restricted by HLA-C dominated the ex vivo response.

TCRdb itself ran the reads through MiXCR, one entry per CDR3 protein. In the table there are fewer than 400,000 distinct CDR3 sequences, approximately 18% of which are singletons. This CDR3 region has 12 residues. Between the trimmed V and J ends, which lost 11 bases and 7 bases, there was a span of 15 bases. Per germline, CDR1 MNHEY and CDR2 SVGEGT. Ten or more counts support this clonotype. What it recognizes is unknown. Material: PBMCs. The gene calls are TRBV6-2 or TRBV6-3 and TRBJ2-1; a possible D gene is TRBD2 (5 bases). The clonotype was recovered from a human donor in good health (CMV status not recorded). Some clones in this sample may be carry-over from other donors' samples. The CDR3 spells CAGTHSDNEQFF. CDR3 in DNA: TGTGCCGGCACCCATAGCGATAATGAGCAGTTCTTC.